The clone carrying this T cell receptor beta chain was recorded only once. With random hexamers, roughly 0.45 to 1 ug RNA was reverse transcribed. An immunoSEQ multiplex PCR amplified TCR beta CDR3 over 54 Vbeta and 13 Jbeta. From the immunoSEQ multiplex PCR reads, TCRdb called clonotypes with MiXCR, one entry per CDR3 protein. Among 150,000 to 200,000 distinct CDR3 sequences, roughly 95% were seen once, and the ten largest hold almost 0.095%. The CDR3 runs 15 residues. With 4 bases removed from V and 7 bases from J, the gap between germline ends came to 20 bases. CDR1 and CDR2 (germline): SGHRS, YFSETQ. These data are taken from a study of CD8 T cells in Susac syndrome. CD8+ and CD4+ T cells from blood underwent TCR beta sequencing. Relapsing-remitting disease, either stable or active, was present in the multiple sclerosis controls, who were treatment-naive patients. TEMRA cells underwent FACS enrichment and CD8+ and CD4+ T cells underwent negative isolation.

The sequenced material came from CD4+ T cells from PBMCs. This TCR was sampled from a human donor with multiple sclerosis. The chain recombines TRBV5-1 with TRBJ1-1; a possible D gene is TRBD1 (6 bases). CDR3 DNA sequence: TGCGCCAGCAGCGTTGTTGGGGGGGCGCGAATTGAAGCTTTCTTT. Its protein is CASSVVGGARIEAFF.